This is a list of T cell receptor beta chains from one sample in a study of T cell responses to AZD1222 COVID-19 vaccine. Method: immunoSEQ multiplex PCR; TCRdb's copy keeps in-frame clones and lacks some. This sample yields some 150,000 clones, of which approximately 90% are seen a single time; approximately 2.8% belongs to the top ten. The sequencing used peripheral blood, collected 28 days after the second AZD1222 dose. The receptors here all came from an adult who received the AZD1222 COVID-19 vaccine. The CDR3 runs from the conserved cysteine through the conserved F or W. A D gene is named only where the DNA matches it firmly.

v_gene	d_gene	j_gene	CDR3aa
TRBV18	.	TRBJ1-5	CASSTAVGPQHF
TRBV28	.	TRBJ2-2	CASSGLTAANTGELFF
TRBV6-2/TRBV6-3	.	TRBJ2-1	CASSYRGNIALDEQFF
TRBV28	.	TRBJ2-6	CASSKRSGANVLTF
TRBV5-1	TRBD2	TRBJ2-5	CASRRSSGDQETQYF
TRBV6-6	TRBD1	TRBJ2-6	CASSRDQGGSRPGANVLTF
TRBV5-1	.	TRBJ1-4	CASSINIATNEKLFF
TRBV5-1	TRBD2	TRBJ2-1	CASERGSSYNEQFF
TRBV28	.	TRBJ2-7	CASTGPSTYEQYF
TRBV30	.	TRBJ1-6	CAWREGANSPLHF
TRBV5-1	TRBD2	TRBJ2-1	CASSLDLAGAYNEQFF
TRBV29-1	.	TRBJ1-2	CSVEDRGSANYGYTF
TRBV29-1	TRBD1	TRBJ2-5	CSVRTGSQETQYF
TRBV5-1	.	TRBJ2-3	CASSLGGDTQYF
TRBV10-3	TRBD1	TRBJ1-2	CAISSGQGIEGYTF
TRBV29-1	.	TRBJ2-2	CSVEQGKGNTGELFF
TRBV7-3	.	TRBJ1-1	CASSFKGTGEAFF
TRBV7-3	TRBD1	TRBJ1-1	CASSLGTGRNTEAFF
TRBV4-1	TRBD2	TRBJ2-1	CASRSPGWSGSSEQFF
TRBV28	.	TRBJ1-2	CASSLKNPPGHGGVRHYGYTF
TRBV10-3	TRBD1	TRBJ1-5	CAISEDRGQPQHF
TRBV11-3	.	TRBJ2-1	CASSLGTYPSNEQFF
TRBV6-5	TRBD2	TRBJ2-3	CASTYWTSGVTDTQYF
TRBV24-1	.	TRBJ2-3	CATRMGGSDTQYF
TRBV6-4	TRBD2	TRBJ2-1	CASSEGTSANNEQFF
TRBV30	.	TRBJ2-7	CAWRAGTSYEQYF
TRBV2	.	TRBJ1-2	CASSSGGQEGKGYTF
TRBV30	TRBD2	TRBJ2-2	CAWSGGANTGELFF
TRBV2	TRBD2	TRBJ2-7	CASMGLAAYEQYF
TRBV6-5	.	TRBJ1-5	CASSYSDYRQPQHF
TRBV4-1	TRBD1	TRBJ1-2	CASSQLMGTANYGYTF